This is a list of T cell receptor beta chains from one sample in a study of blood T cell repertoires in COVID-19. The table came from immunoSEQ multiplex PCR; TCRdb's copy has only in-frame clones and leaves some out. Here the sample spans more than 250,000 clones, about four fifths being singletons. Material: peripheral blood. These receptors came from a woman in her forties or fifties with acute or convalescent COVID-19. Each CDR3 is given with its conserved first and last residue. Fields, in order: V gene, clone size, D gene, J gene, CDR3 DNA, CDR3 protein. A D gene is named only where the DNA matches it firmly. Clone size appears in some rows only: once, few, many, or a class for an expanded clone.

V gene: TRBV6-4
clone size: NA
D gene: TRBD2
J gene: TRBJ2-5
CDR3 DNA: TGTGCCAGCAGTCCTACTAGCGGGAGCCAGACCCAGTACTTC
CDR3 protein: CASSPTSGSQTQYF

V gene: TRBV12-3/TRBV12-4
clone size: NA
D gene: NA
J gene: TRBJ2-5
CDR3 DNA: TGTGCCAGCACCCGGGGGTCCGGAGAGACCCAGTACTTC
CDR3 protein: CASTRGSGETQYF

V gene: TRBV2
clone size: NA
D gene: NA
J gene: TRBJ1-2
CDR3 DNA: TGTGCCAGCAGTGTTACTCGCGACAATGGCTACACCTTC
CDR3 protein: CASSVTRDNGYTF

V gene: TRBV5-4
clone size: NA
D gene: NA
J gene: TRBJ2-7
CDR3 DNA: TGTGCCAGCAGCTTGGAGCGAACCTACGAGCAGTACTTC
CDR3 protein: CASSLERTYEQYF

V gene: TRBV7-9
clone size: NA
D gene: NA
J gene: TRBJ1-2
CDR3 DNA: TGTGCCAGCAGCTTCATGGCCTCTCAGGAAGGCTACACCTTC
CDR3 protein: CASSFMASQEGYTF

V gene: TRBV9
clone size: NA
D gene: NA
J gene: TRBJ1-1
CDR3 DNA: TGTGCCAGCAGCGTAACTGGAGTCACTGAAGCTTTCTTT
CDR3 protein: CASSVTGVTEAFF

V gene: TRBV7-6
clone size: NA
D gene: NA
J gene: TRBJ2-7
CDR3 DNA: TGTGCCAGCAGCGCAGTCCCCCACGAGCAGTACTTC
CDR3 protein: CASSAVPHEQYF

V gene: TRBV2
clone size: NA
D gene: NA
J gene: TRBJ1-2
CDR3 DNA: TGTGCCACCGACAAGAGCTATGGCTACACCTTC
CDR3 protein: CATDKSYGYTF

V gene: TRBV10-1
clone size: NA
D gene: NA
J gene: TRBJ2-1
CDR3 DNA: TGCGCCAGCGGACAGTCCTACAATGAGCAGTTCTTC
CDR3 protein: CASGQSYNEQFF

V gene: TRBV6-1
clone size: few
D gene: TRBD1
J gene: TRBJ1-3
CDR3 DNA: TGTGCCAGCAGTGAGACAGGGGCTCACTCTGGAAACACCATATATTTT
CDR3 protein: CASSETGAHSGNTIYF

V gene: TRBV24-1
clone size: NA
D gene: TRBD2
J gene: TRBJ2-3
CDR3 DNA: TGTGCCACCAGTGCCCCGACTAGCGGGAGTGTAGATACGCAGTATTTT
CDR3 protein: CATSAPTSGSVDTQYF

V gene: TRBV4-1
clone size: few
D gene: TRBD1
J gene: TRBJ1-2
CDR3 DNA: TGCGCCAGCAGCCAAACGAGGGACAGCCGGGGGTACACCTTC
CDR3 protein: CASSQTRDSRGYTF

V gene: TRBV4-3
clone size: NA
D gene: TRBD1
J gene: TRBJ1-4
CDR3 DNA: TGCGCCAGCAGCCAAGTCACAGGGGCCTCCCCGGAAAAACTGTTTTTT
CDR3 protein: CASSQVTGASPEKLFF

V gene: TRBV2
clone size: NA
D gene: TRBD1
J gene: TRBJ1-5
CDR3 DNA: TGTGCCAGCAGGCTTGACAGGGATCAGCCCCAGCATTTT
CDR3 protein: CASRLDRDQPQHF

V gene: TRBV25-1
clone size: once
D gene: TRBD2
J gene: TRBJ2-1
CDR3 DNA: TGTGCCAGCAGCCGGGGGGGTTCCTACAATGAGCAGTTCTTC
CDR3 protein: CASSRGGSYNEQFF

V gene: TRBV7-9
clone size: NA
D gene: NA
J gene: TRBJ2-5
CDR3 DNA: TGTGCCAGCAGGCCCCAGGGGTTCGGGGAGACCCAGTACTTC
CDR3 protein: CASRPQGFGETQYF

V gene: TRBV20-1
clone size: NA
D gene: NA
J gene: TRBJ1-5
CDR3 DNA: TGCAGTGCTAGTCGTACACCAGGGGAGCCCCAGCATTTT
CDR3 protein: CSASRTPGEPQHF

V gene: TRBV10-3
clone size: NA
D gene: NA
J gene: TRBJ1-5
CDR3 DNA: TGTGCCATCAGTGAGGGTCGGAGAGGAGGCGGTCAGCCCCAGCATTTT
CDR3 protein: CAISEGRRGGGQPQHF

V gene: TRBV27
clone size: NA
D gene: NA
J gene: TRBJ1-4
CDR3 DNA: TGTGCCAGCAGTTTATCTTCCGATGAAAAACTGTTTTTT
CDR3 protein: CASSLSSDEKLFF

V gene: TRBV3-1/TRBV3-2
clone size: NA
D gene: TRBD2
J gene: TRBJ2-3
CDR3 DNA: TGTGCCAGCAGCCAAGACAGGAGCGGGGTTACGCAGTATTTT
CDR3 protein: CASSQDRSGVTQYF

V gene: TRBV7-2
clone size: NA
D gene: NA
J gene: TRBJ2-4
CDR3 DNA: TGTGCCAGCAGCTTAGGGCAGGGGCACCTAGCCAAAAACATTCAGTACTTC
CDR3 protein: CASSLGQGHLAKNIQYF

V gene: TRBV5-8
clone size: NA
D gene: NA
J gene: TRBJ2-2
CDR3 DNA: TGTGCCAGCAGCTTGGCCTCCCGGGACAACCAGAACACCGGGGAGCTGTTTTTT
CDR3 protein: CASSLASRDNQNTGELFF

V gene: TRBV30
clone size: NA
D gene: NA
J gene: TRBJ1-2
CDR3 DNA: TGTGCCTGGAGTGTCCAGGCTAACTATGGCTACACCTTC
CDR3 protein: CAWSVQANYGYTF

V gene: TRBV4-1
clone size: NA
D gene: NA
J gene: TRBJ1-3
CDR3 DNA: TGCGCCAGCAGCGATCGTCGGGGGAGGTTGGCTGGAAACACCATATATTTT
CDR3 protein: CASSDRRGRLAGNTIYF

V gene: TRBV7-2
clone size: NA
D gene: NA
J gene: TRBJ2-2
CDR3 DNA: TGTGCCAGCAGCCCAGGAGGGTTCAACACCGGGGAGCTGTTTTTT
CDR3 protein: CASSPGGFNTGELFF

V gene: TRBV6-2/TRBV6-3
clone size: NA
D gene: TRBD2
J gene: TRBJ2-1
CDR3 DNA: TGTGCCAGCAGTCAAGGACTAGCGCGAAGCCTGTTCTTC
CDR3 protein: CASSQGLARSLFF

V gene: TRBV5-4
clone size: NA
D gene: TRBD1
J gene: TRBJ1-3
CDR3 DNA: TGTGCCAGCAGCGGGGGGACAGGGGGCTACGGAAACACCATATATTTT
CDR3 protein: CASSGGTGGYGNTIYF